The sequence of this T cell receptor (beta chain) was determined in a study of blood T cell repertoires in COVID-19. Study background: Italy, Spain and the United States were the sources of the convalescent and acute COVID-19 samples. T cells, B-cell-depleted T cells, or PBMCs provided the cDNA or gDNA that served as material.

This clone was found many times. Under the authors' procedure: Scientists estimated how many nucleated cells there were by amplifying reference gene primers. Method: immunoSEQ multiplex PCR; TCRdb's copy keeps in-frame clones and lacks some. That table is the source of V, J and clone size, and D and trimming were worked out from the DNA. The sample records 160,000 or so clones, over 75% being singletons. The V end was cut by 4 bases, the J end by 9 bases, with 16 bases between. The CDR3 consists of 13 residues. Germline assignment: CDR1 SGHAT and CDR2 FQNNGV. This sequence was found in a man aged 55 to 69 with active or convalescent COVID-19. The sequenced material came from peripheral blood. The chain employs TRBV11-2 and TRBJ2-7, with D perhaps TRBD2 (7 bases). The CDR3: CASSSRAGEGQYF. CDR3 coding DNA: TGTGCCAGCAGCTCGCGAGCAGGGGAGGGGCAGTACTTC.